One and the same sample provided the 27 T cell receptor beta chains below, sequenced in a study of HIV-infected patients and healthy controls. Antiretroviral therapy had run roughly three months, about 14 weeks, before follow-up blood collection. No cell fractionation was done, so the repertoire covers all unsorted peripheral blood T cells. Alpha and beta constant-region primers primed reverse transcription of around 550 ng RNA. Each of the alpha and beta chains got its own library through chain-specific third strand synthesis with indices. TCRdb recomputed calls from the 5' RACE reads with MiXCR, one row per CDR3 protein. Among 6,500 to 10,000 distinct CDR3 sequences listed, around 9.3% were seen once. The sample consisted of blood, taken during antiretroviral therapy. The receptors come from an adult with HIV infection.

This clonotype is medium-sized in the sample. The CDR3 sequence: CAISEDSPSTDTQYF. Written as DNA, the CDR3 is TGTGCCATCAGTGAGGATTCCCCCAGCACAGATACGCAGTATTTT. The chain links TRBV10-3 to TRBJ2-3; D ambiguous. The CDR3 contains 15 residues. V dropped 2 bases and J dropped 0 bases, with 9 bases sitting between them. CDR1 and CDR2 (germline): ENHRY, SYGVKD.

This clonotype is medium-sized in the sample. The chain couples TRBV10-3 to TRBJ1-5; 9 bases are shared with TRBD1. V shed 3 bases, J shed 6 bases, and the junction held 3 bases outside the gene matches. Germline V lookup: CDR1 ENHRY, CDR2 SYGVKD. The CDR3 is made up of 14 amino acids. The DNA of the CDR3 is TGTGCCATCAGTGACGACAGGGGGAGTCAGCCCCAGCATTTT. Translated: CAISDDRGSQPQHF.

This clonotype was observed a handful of times. This chain joins TRBV27 and TRBJ2-2, with 7 bases matching TRBD2. The CDR3 length is 14 residues. Germline V gives CDR1 MNHEY, CDR2 SMNVEV (reference sequence). The V segment lost 5 bases and the J segment 2 bases; nucleotides outside the gene matches: 2. The chain's CDR3 is CASSSGVNTGELFF. In DNA form, the CDR3 reads TGTGCCAGCAGTAGCGGGGTAAACACCGGGGAGCTGTTTTTT.

V and J are TRBV7-3 and TRBJ1-6; 8 nucleotides match TRBD1. CDR3 length: 16 residues. Germline V gene sequence: CDR1 SGHTA, CDR2 FQGTGA. Trimming removed 5 bases from V and 0 bases from J; junction bases left unmatched: 3. CDR3 sequence reads: CASSRQGSSYNSPLHF. Here the CDR3 DNA reads TGTGCCAGCAGCAGACAGGGGAGCTCCTATAATTCACCCCTCCACTTT.

This clonotype was recorded at least ten times. The V call is TRBV3-1, the J call TRBJ2-1; maybe TRBD1 (6 bases). Trimming shortened V by 6 bases and J by 8 bases, and 20 bases separated the two germline ends. Germline loops: CDR1 LGHDT, CDR2 YNNKEL (reference sequence). The CDR3 totals 15 residues. CDR3 in amino acids: CASRRTGISWDEQFF. The CDR3 DNA sequence: TGTGCCAGCAGACGAACAGGGATCTCATGGGATGAGCAGTTCTTC.

By share, this clonotype ranks as medium-sized (0.01 to 0.1%). The rearrangement links TRBV12-3 or TRBV12-4 to TRBJ2-1, with 7 bases that match TRBD2. J lost 8 bases, V lost 1 base, and 11 bases had no gene match. The CDR3 is 16 amino acids. CDR3 sequence (DNA): TGTGCCAGCAGTTTAGTCCTAGCGGAAATGGTCCATGAGCAGTTCTTC. Protein product: CASSLVLAEMVHEQFF.

The sample holds many counts of this clonotype. The CDR3 DNA is TGTGCCATCAGCTCGGGGGGGTATGACAATGAGCAGTTCTTC. Protein: CAISSGGYDNEQFF. The chain uses TRBV10-3 and TRBJ2-1; 8 nucleotides line up with TRBD2. The germline V gene has CDR1 ENHRY and CDR2 SYGVKD. This CDR3 region has 14 residues. V was pared by 6 bases and J by 5 bases, with 6 bases of the junction left unmatched.

This clonotype has a count of ten or more. This sequence joins TRBV3-1 and TRBJ2-1; tentatively, D is TRBD2 (5 bases). V lost 1 base and J lost 0, with 10 bases in between. This CDR3 is 16 amino acids long. CDR1 is LGHDT and CDR2 is YNNKEL in the germline V gene (reference sequence). The CDR3 DNA follows: TGTGCCAGCAGCCAAGGGAGGACGAGCTCCTACAATGAGCAGTTCTTC. This codes for CASSQGRTSSYNEQFF.

This clonotype was detected ten times or more. The J gene is TRBJ2-5, the V gene TRBV12-3 or TRBV12-4; 9 bases align to TRBD2. The CDR3 length is 14 residues. The J segment lost 4 bases and the V segment lost 8 bases, leaving 8 bases of the junction unmatched. CDR3 nucleotide sequence: TGTGCCAGCGGACGAGCGGGGGGACCAGAGACCCAGTACTTC. As protein: CASGRAGGPETQYF.

This clonotype rates as medium-sized (0.01 to 0.1%). J is TRBJ1-1 and V is TRBV12-3 or TRBV12-4; 9 positions agree with TRBD1. The CDR3 is 15 amino acids. V dropped 4 bases and J dropped 0; count of bases not matched to a gene: 3. The CDR3 is CASSSWTGVNTEAFF. Here the CDR3 DNA reads TGTGCCAGCAGTTCCTGGACAGGGGTGAACACTGAAGCTTTCTTT.

By sample fraction, this clonotype is medium-sized. The chain couples TRBV7-2 to TRBJ2-5, with D uncertain. From germline, CDR1 is SGHTA and CDR2 FQGNSA. V lost 4 bases, J lost 4 bases, and 7 bases lay in between. The CDR3 is 12 amino acids. In DNA form, the CDR3 reads TGTGCCAGCAGCTCCTGGGGAGAGACCCAGTACTTC. This encodes CASSSWGETQYF. The full variable domain, rest sourced from reference TRBV7-2 and TRBJ2-5, is GAGVSQSPSNKVTEKGKDVELRCDPISGHTALYWYRQSLGQGLEFLIYFQGNSAPDKSGLPSDRFSAERTGGSVSTLTIQRTQQEDSAVYLCASSSWGETQYFGPGTRLLVL.

This clonotype was detected many times. The chain couples TRBV28 to TRBJ2-5; a possible D gene is TRBD1 (5 bases). The CDR3 extends over 13 amino acids. The V and J ends lost 5 bases and 4 bases respectively, with 11 bases between them. Per germline, CDR1 MDHEN and CDR2 SYDVKM. The chain's CDR3 is CASSHDRLETQYF. The CDR3, as DNA: TGTGCCAGCAGTCACGACAGACTAGAGACCCAGTACTTC.

This chain uses TRBV3-1 with TRBJ2-7, with 7 nucleotides matching TRBD1. J was trimmed by 6 bases and V by 5 bases; bases with no gene match: 4. Germline CDR1 and CDR2: LGHDT and YNNKEL (reference sequence). This CDR3 has 12 amino acids. In DNA form, the CDR3 reads TGTGCCAGCAGCGGGGACAGTCCCGAGCAGTACGTC. Translated: CASSGDSPEQYV.

This clonotype is medium-sized. This rearrangement joins TRBV2 to TRBJ2-5; TRBD2 matches at 7 bases. Trimming took 5 bases from V and 3 from J; bases not matched to a gene: 15. This CDR3 comprises 17 residues. Looked up from germline, CDR1 is SNHLY and CDR2 is FYNNEI. DNA of the CDR3: TGTGCCAGCAGTAAAGGAGCGGGGAATAATATTGAAGAGACCCAGTACTTC. Its protein is CASSKGAGNNIEETQYF.

This clonotype is medium-sized by share. The rearrangement uses TRBV10-3 and TRBJ1-2; D might be TRBD1 (6 bases). V was shortened by 4 bases and J by 2 bases, with 8 bases between the two germline ends. The CDR3 covers 13 residues. Per germline, CDR1 ENHRY and CDR2 SYGVKD. CDR3 nucleotides: TGTGCCATCAGTGTAGGGGGGAACTATGGCTACACCTTC. Translating gives CAISVGGNYGYTF.

V is TRBV5-1 and J is TRBJ1-1, with TRBD1 matching over 11 bases. Germline values: CDR1 SGHRS, CDR2 YFSETQ. The trim removed 4 bases at V and 12 bases at J, leaving 11 bases unmatched. CDR3 size: 14 residues. CDR3 DNA: TGCGCCAGCAGCGACGGACAGGGGGCCACTTTGACTTTCTTT. This translates into CASSDGQGATLTFF. Using reference TRBV5-1 and TRBJ1-1 for the parts outside the CDR3, the full variable domain is KAGVTQTPRYLIKTRGQQVTLSCSPISGHRSVSWYQQTPGQGLQFLFEYFSETQRNKGNFPGRFSGRQFSNSRSEMNVSTLELGDSALYLCASSDGQGATLTFFGQGTRLTVV.

This clonotype was counted between two and nine times. The rearrangement uses TRBV6-1 and TRBJ1-1; no clear D gene. Germline loops: CDR1 MNHNS, CDR2 SASEGT. The CDR3 sequence is 15 residues long. V was pared by 2 bases and J by 0 bases, with 10 bases between. CDR3 nucleotide sequence: TGTGCCAGCAGTGAATGGGGAGGGCTGAACACTGAAGCTTTCTTT. It specifies CASSEWGGLNTEAFF.

There are many counts of this clonotype. This chain uses TRBV6-5 with TRBJ2-1, with 9 bases fitting TRBD2. In germline, CDR1 is MNHEY, CDR2 SVGAGI. The CDR3 runs to 17 residues. The V and J ends lost 7 bases and 2 bases, in that order; junction bases with no gene match: 12. The CDR3 here is CASKPTSGWRAYNEQFF. The CDR3 DNA is TGTGCCAGCAAACCGACTAGCGGATGGCGGGCCTACAATGAGCAGTTCTTC.

This clonotype was seen ten or more times. This sequence joins TRBV5-1 and TRBJ2-3; D is perhaps TRBD2 (6 bases). The germline V and J ends were trimmed by 4 bases and 4 bases, with 13 bases remaining between them. This CDR3 contains 14 residues. CDR1 SGHRS and CDR2 YFSETQ come from the germline V gene. The CDR3 nucleotides read TGCGCCAGCAGCCCCCAGACTAGTTCAGATACGCAGTATTTT. Translated: CASSPQTSSDTQYF.

This clonotype appeared many times. The rearrangement uses TRBV7-2 and TRBJ2-7, with 11 bases fitting TRBD1. From germline, CDR1 is SGHTA and CDR2 FQGNSA. Trimming took 1 base from V and 2 from J; bases not matched to a gene: 1. CDR3 length: 15 residues. CDR3 nucleotide sequence: TGTGCCAGCAGCTTAGTGGGACAGGGGGCCTACGAGCAGTACGTC. Translating gives CASSLVGQGAYEQYV.

Ten or more counts support this clonotype. V and J are TRBV15 and TRBJ2-1; tentatively, D is TRBD2 (6 bases). V was clipped by 4 bases and J by 10 bases, with 26 bases between them. The germline gives CDR1 LNHNV, CDR2 YYDKDF (reference sequence). This CDR3 contains 17 residues. CDR3 loop: CATSNPALGGVRNEQFF. DNA for the CDR3: TGTGCCACCAGCAACCCTGCCCTCGGGGGAGTTAGAAACGAGCAGTTCTTC.

This clonotype was counted at least ten times. The V call is TRBV6-5, the J call TRBJ2-7; 9 bases align to TRBD1. Germline CDR1 MNHEY, CDR2 SVGAGI. This CDR3 is built from 15 residues. J was trimmed by 6 bases and V by 6 bases; bases with no gene match: 12. The CDR3 sequence: CASSDTQGAPVEQYF. The CDR3 DNA is TGTGCCAGCAGCGATACACAGGGGGCACCCGTCGAGCAGTACTTC.

In this sample, this clonotype is medium-sized. The chain is built from TRBV28 and TRBJ1-2, with D uncertain. The CDR3 sequence is 14 residues long. Germline V CDR1 and CDR2: MDHEN, SYDVKM. V lost 6 bases, J lost 7 bases, and 18 bases lay in between. CDR3 region: CASSPRSASSGYTF. Written as DNA, the CDR3 is TGTGCCAGCAGCCCCCGGTCCGCCTCCAGTGGCTACACCTTC.

This clonotype was picked up many times. The V and J genes are TRBV4-1 and TRBJ2-3, with unresolved D. In germline, CDR1 is MGHRA, CDR2 YSYEKL. CDR3 size: 15 residues. V was trimmed by 0 bases and J by 2 bases, leaving 9 bases between them. CDR3 DNA: TGCGCCAGCAGCCAAGAGGGTTCCCTCACAGATACGCAGTATTTT. This encodes CASSQEGSLTDTQYF.

This clonotype appeared many times. The chain recombines TRBV10-3 with TRBJ2-3; 10 nucleotides agree with TRBD2. Germline loops: CDR1 ENHRY, CDR2 SYGVKD. The CDR3 contains 15 residues. V trimming: 7 bases; J trimming: 2 bases; junction bases outside the gene matches: 6. This CDR3 reads CAITDGTSVTDTQYF. The CDR3 coding sequence is TGTGCCATCACAGACGGGACTAGCGTCACAGATACGCAGTATTTT.

The CDR3 nucleotides read TGCAGTGCTAGAGTTTCGAGACAGCGGAGCACAGATACGCAGTATTTT. Translation gives CSARVSRQRSTDTQYF. The chain couples TRBV20-1 to TRBJ2-3; the D gene could be TRBD1 or TRBD2 (5 bases each). Germline V gene data show CDR1 as DFQATT and CDR2 as SNEGSKA (reference sequence). V was clipped by 1 base and J by 0 bases, with 14 bases between them. CDR3 size: 16 residues.

This clonotype ranks as medium-sized (0.01 to 0.1%). The chain combines TRBV2 with TRBJ1-6; D gene unclear. Germline assignment: CDR1 SNHLY and CDR2 FYNNEI. Trimming removed 6 bases at V and 7 bases at J, with 10 bases between. CDR3 length: 13 residues. The CDR3 region is CASRPMLNSPLHF. DNA for the CDR3: TGTGCCAGCAGACCTATGCTGAATTCACCCCTCCACTTT.